These 28 T cell receptor beta chains originate from one sample sequenced in a study of cytomegalovirus exposure and HLA in healthy donors. Here immunoSEQ multiplex PCR was the method, and the copy in TCRdb shows in-frame clones only, minus some. The sample lists 250,000 to 350,000 clones, about nine tenths occurring once. The sequencing sample was made of PBMCs. The origin of the receptors is a woman aged 25 to 39 in good health and CMV-seropositive.

The chain has TRBV7-9 and TRBJ1-2; 7 bases match TRBD1. The CDR3 has 12 amino acids. From germline, CDR1 is SEHNR and CDR2 FQNEAQ (reference sequence). With 5 bases clipped from V and 6 bases from J, the junction kept 3 bases outside the gene matches. CDR3 region: CASSLDRDGYTF. Written as DNA, the CDR3 is TGTGCCAGCAGCCTAGACAGGGATGGCTACACCTTC.

The rearrangement joins TRBV13 to TRBJ2-2, with 11 bases aligning to TRBD2. This CDR3 region has 16 residues. Germline V CDR1 and CDR2: PRHDT, FYEKMQ (reference sequence). Trimming cost V 6 bases and J 3 bases; bases outside gene matches: 6. The CDR3 sequence: CASRPLAGVDTGELFF. CDR3 DNA sequence: TGTGCCAGCAGGCCACTAGCGGGGGTTGACACCGGGGAGCTGTTTTTT.

CDR3 coding DNA: TGTGCCAGCAGTCTAGGAAGGTCCTACAATGAGCAGTTCTTC. It yields the protein CASSLGRSYNEQFF. The V gene is TRBV6-5, the J gene TRBJ2-1; D is undetermined. CDR3 length equals 14 residues. Germline values: CDR1 MNHEY, CDR2 SVGAGI. V lost 5 bases and J 1 base, leaving 9 bases between the germline ends.

This chain joins TRBV4-3 and TRBJ2-5; D is ambiguous. The germline V gene has CDR1 LGHNA and CDR2 YSLEER. Trimming cost V 1 base and J 4 bases, with 4 bases left between them. This CDR3 has 12 residues. This CDR3 reads CASSQAGETQYF. The CDR3 DNA reads as TGCGCCAGCAGCCAAGCGGGAGAGACCCAGTACTTC.

About this clone: At the DNA level, this CDR3 is encoded by other sequences in the same sample as well. The CDR3: CASSVGGSYEQYF. The CDR3, as DNA: TGTGCCAGCAGCGTAGGCGGATCCTACGAGCAGTACTTC. The V call is TRBV9, the J call TRBJ2-7; no clear D. Germline assignment: CDR1 SGDLS and CDR2 YYNGEE. Trimming removed 0 bases from V and 1 base from J, with 5 bases in between. The CDR3 loop spans 13 amino acids.

This chain uses TRBV25-1 with TRBJ1-2; 7 positions agree with TRBD1. Germline trimming cut 5 bases from V and 8 bases from J; bases unmatched to any gene: 11. The germline V gene has CDR1 MGHDK and CDR2 SYGVNS. The length of the CDR3 is 14 residues. The CDR3 DNA follows: TGTGCCAGCAGTCGGACAGGCCCCTCCGGGGGCTACACCTTC. This gives the protein CASSRTGPSGGYTF.

The chain links TRBV13 to TRBJ1-2; tentative D call: TRBD1 (5 bases). With 2 bases removed from V and 4 bases from J, the gap between germline ends came to 17 bases. Looked up from germline, CDR1 is PRHDT and CDR2 is FYEKMQ (reference sequence). The CDR3 spans 16 residues. This CDR3 reads CASSLTPGLGSYGYTF. Written as DNA, the CDR3 is TGTGCCAGCAGCTTAACGCCAGGGTTGGGAAGCTATGGCTACACCTTC. Full variable domain (missing parts from reference TRBV13 and TRBJ1-2): AAGVIQSPRHLIKEKRETATLKCYPIPRHDTVYWYQQGPGQDPQFLISFYEKMQSDKGSIPDRFSAQQFSDYHSELNMSSLELGDSALYFCASSLTPGLGSYGYTFGSGTRLTVV.

This chain connects TRBV7-9 to TRBJ2-7; 7 bases agree with TRBD1. The CDR3 runs to 14 residues. V shed 1 base, J shed 6 bases, and the junction held 6 bases outside the gene matches. In germline, CDR1 is SEHNR, CDR2 FQNEAQ (reference sequence). This CDR3 is CASSLVRDSSEQYF. The CDR3 DNA is TGTGCCAGCAGCTTAGTCAGGGACAGCAGCGAGCAGTACTTC. Filled out from reference TRBV7-9 and TRBJ2-7, the complete variable domain reads DTGVSQNPRHKITKRGQNVTFRCDPISEHNRLYWYRQTLGQGPEFLTYFQNEAQLEKSRLLSDRFSAERPKGSFSTLEIQRTEQGDSAMYLCASSLVRDSSEQYFGPGTRLTVT.

The chain's CDR3 is CASSLGTSGGVYNEQFF. The CDR3 coding sequence is TGCGCCAGCAGCTTGGGGACTAGCGGGGGTGTATACAATGAGCAGTTCTTC. The rearrangement joins TRBV5-1 to TRBJ2-1, with 13 bases that match TRBD2. Germline CDR1 is SGHRS and CDR2 is YFSETQ. The CDR3 spans 17 residues. Trimming removed 0 bases from V and 4 bases from J; junction bases left unmatched: 4.

The J gene is TRBJ2-7, the V gene TRBV5-1, with 10 bases aligning to TRBD1. The CDR3 consists of 15 residues. Germline V gene data show CDR1 as SGHRS and CDR2 as YFSETQ. V dropped 4 bases and J dropped 3; count of bases not matched to a gene: 7. CDR3 loop: CASSVGTGVVYEQYF. The CDR3 DNA sequence: TGCGCCAGCAGCGTTGGGACAGGGGTAGTCTACGAGCAGTACTTC.

This chain uses TRBV7-8 with TRBJ2-7; TRBD1 aligns across 7 bases. This CDR3 region has 15 residues. Germline assignment: CDR1 SGHVS and CDR2 FQNEAQ. Trimming cost V 4 bases and J 0 bases; bases outside gene matches: 6. This chain's CDR3 is CASSSGQRPSYEQYF. CDR3 sequence (DNA): TGTGCCAGCAGCTCGGGACAGCGACCCTCCTACGAGCAGTACTTC.

This chain connects TRBV2 to TRBJ2-1, with a tentative D call TRBD2 (5 bases). The CDR3 loop spans 14 amino acids. The germline CDR1 and CDR2 sequences are SNHLY and FYNNEI. V lost 6 bases to trimming and J lost 6 bases, with 15 bases between them. The CDR3 DNA is TGTGCCAGCAGGCCTCGGGGTCGGATCAATGAGCAGTTCTTC. Its translation is CASRPRGRINEQFF.

The chain is built from TRBV27 and TRBJ2-1; 16 bases align to TRBD2. V lost 3 bases, J lost 7 bases, and 3 bases stayed unmatched. CDR1 is MNHEY and CDR2 is SMNVEV in the germline V gene (reference sequence). CDR3 length equals 16 residues. The CDR3 DNA is TGTGCCAGCAGTTTCGCGGGACTAGCGGGAGGGAATGAGCAGTTCTTC. Its translation: CASSFAGLAGGNEQFF.

The chain links TRBV27 to TRBJ1-6; D not resolved. CDR1 MNHEY and CDR2 SMNVEV come from the germline V gene (reference sequence). V was shortened by 3 bases and J by 0 bases, with 6 bases between the two germline ends. The CDR3 runs 15 residues. The CDR3 region has the DNA TGTGCCAGCAGTTTCGGGGTCTCCTATAATTCACCCCTCCACTTT. Translation gives CASSFGVSYNSPLHF.

V usage is TRBV29-1 and J usage is TRBJ1-2; D is ambiguous. V gave up 7 bases and J gave up 1 base, with 7 bases separating them. The CDR3 loop spans 11 amino acids. Germline CDR1 and CDR2: SQVTM and ANQGSEA. The CDR3 DNA reads as TGCAGCGCCGACATTAACTATGGCTACACCTTC. Translation gives CSADINYGYTF.

The rearrangement uses TRBV27 and TRBJ2-1, with D uncertain. The length of the CDR3 is 13 residues. Germline V gene lookup returns CDR1 MNHEY and CDR2 SMNVEV (reference sequence). Between the trimmed V and J ends, which lost 3 bases and 0 bases, there was a span of 3 bases. CDR3 DNA: TGTGCCAGCAGTTTCTCCTCCTACAATGAGCAGTTCTTC. This sequence encodes CASSFSSYNEQFF.

This clone was found a few times. This sequence joins TRBV7-2 and TRBJ2-2; possible D gene TRBD2, 6 bases. Germline-derived CDR1 and CDR2 are SGHTA and FQGNSA. V lost 4 bases and J lost 6, with 15 bases in between. The CDR3 consists of 15 residues. CDR3 in amino acids: CASSWDLGEAGELFF. CDR3 coding DNA: TGTGCCAGCAGCTGGGACCTCGGGGAGGCCGGGGAGCTGTTTTTT.

The CDR3 sequence: CAWSIWPRGKTYEQYF. The CDR3 region has the DNA TGTGCCTGGAGTATCTGGCCCAGGGGGAAGACCTACGAGCAGTACTTC. The chain links TRBV30 to TRBJ2-7; 7 bases are shared with TRBD1. CDR1 is GTSNPN and CDR2 is SVGIG in the germline V gene (reference sequence). V gave up 2 bases and J gave up 2 bases; unmatched junction bases: 12. This CDR3 comprises 16 residues.

The chain links TRBV7-8 to TRBJ2-7; 9 nucleotides line up with TRBD1. V was pared by 3 bases and J by 2 bases, with 8 bases of the junction left unmatched. Per germline, CDR1 SGHVS and CDR2 FQNEAQ. The CDR3 extends over 16 amino acids. The CDR3, as DNA: TGTGCCAGCAGCTTTGGTACCGGGACAGGGACCTACGAGCAGTACTTC. Protein: CASSFGTGTGTYEQYF. The complete variable domain, with remaining parts taken from reference TRBV7-8 and TRBJ2-7, reads GAGVSQSPRYKVAKRGQDVALRCDPISGHVSLFWYQQALGQGPEFLTYFQNEAQLDKSGLPSDRFFAERPEGSVSTLKIQRTQQEDSAVYLCASSFGTGTGTYEQYFGPGTRLTVT.

The chain recombines TRBV5-6 with TRBJ2-2; D not certain. The CDR3 loop spans 12 amino acids. The germline CDR1 and CDR2 sequences are SGHDT and YYEEEE. The V end was cut by 0 bases, the J end by 8 bases, with 5 bases between. The CDR3 protein is CASSLGDGELFF. The CDR3, as DNA: TGTGCCAGCAGCTTGGGGGATGGGGAGCTGTTTTTT.

The V and J genes are TRBV14 and TRBJ1-2; D gene unclear. Germline CDR1 SGHDN, CDR2 FVKESK. This CDR3 has 12 residues. V lost 1 base and J 4 bases, leaving 4 bases between the germline ends. CDR3 nucleotide sequence: TGTGCCAGCAGCCAAGCCAGCTATGGCTACACCTTC. The encoded protein is CASSQASYGYTF.

The chain is built from TRBV5-1 and TRBJ2-5, with D perhaps matching TRBD2 (6 bases). This CDR3 region has 15 residues. In germline, CDR1 is SGHRS, CDR2 YFSETQ. Trimming shortened V by 2 bases and J by 5 bases, and 16 bases separated the two germline ends. Here the CDR3 DNA reads TGCGCCAGCAGCTTTTCCAGGGCTGCGGGGGAGACCCAGTACTTC. This codes for CASSFSRAAGETQYF.

This clone occurred a few times. The rearrangement uses TRBV15 and TRBJ2-7; tentative D call: TRBD2 (5 bases). CDR3 length equals 14 residues. Germline assignment: CDR1 LNHNV and CDR2 YYDKDF (reference sequence). V was shortened by 2 bases and J by 1 base, with 9 bases between the two germline ends. This CDR3 is CATSRTRSSYEQYF. In DNA form, the CDR3 reads TGTGCCACCAGCAGAACTAGAAGTTCCTACGAGCAGTACTTC.

The gene calls are TRBV30 and TRBJ2-7; D possibly corresponds to TRBD1 (5 bases). Per the germline V gene, CDR1 is GTSNPN and CDR2 is SVGIG (reference sequence). Trimming removed 3 bases at V and 0 bases at J, with 15 bases between. The CDR3 is 15 residues long. Written as DNA, the CDR3 is TGTGCCTGGAGCCCACCGGACACCTCCTCCTACGAGCAGTACTTC. It specifies CAWSPPDTSSYEQYF.

J is TRBJ2-1 and V is TRBV25-1, with D tentatively TRBD2 (5 bases). The CDR3 length is 16 residues. The germline gives CDR1 MGHDK, CDR2 SYGVNS. V was shortened by 3 bases and J by 0 bases, with 12 bases between the two germline ends. As DNA, the CDR3 is TGTGCCAGCAGTGATTTAGCCGGGAACTCCTACAATGAGCAGTTCTTC. Encoded protein: CASSDLAGNSYNEQFF.

This clone was counted only a few times. The chain links TRBV25-1 to TRBJ2-5; D is uncertain. The CDR3 spans 15 residues. With 3 bases removed from V and 4 bases from J, the gap between germline ends came to 15 bases. Germline CDR1 and CDR2: MGHDK and SYGVNS. CDR3 residues: CASSDRGGPAETQYF. The DNA for the CDR3 is TGTGCCAGCAGTGACAGAGGTGGGCCGGCAGAGACCCAGTACTTC.

This chain's CDR3 is CASSYAVGAVHEQFF. The CDR3, as DNA: TGTGCCAGCAGTTACGCCGTGGGAGCTGTCCATGAGCAGTTCTTC. V gene TRBV6-6 combines with J gene TRBJ2-1; possibly TRBD2 for D (5 bases). The germline V and J ends were trimmed by 2 bases and 8 bases, with 16 bases remaining between them. This CDR3 has 15 amino acids. CDR1 is MNHNY and CDR2 is SVGAGI in the germline V gene (reference sequence).

The chain has TRBV11-2 and TRBJ2-5; D ambiguous. Germline CDR1 SGHAT, CDR2 FQNNGV. The CDR3 length is 15 residues. V gave up 7 bases and J gave up 4 bases, with 19 bases separating them. CDR3 in amino acids: CASTPIGGTGETQYF. For the CDR3, the DNA is TGTGCCAGCACCCCAATCGGCGGTACCGGAGAGACCCAGTACTTC.